These 2 T cell receptor beta chains share one sample of origin, sequenced in a study of identical twins. MiXCR, applied by TCRdb to the 5' RACE reads, yields one record per CDR3 protein. Here the sample spans 550,000 to 700,000 distinct CDR3 sequences, 9% to 10% being singletons. This same sample was also part of a study on yellow fever vaccine responses in identical twins.

Sequenced: PBMCs. These receptors were taken from a woman aged 18-35 years in good health.

The rearrangement joins TRBV28 to TRBJ2-1, with D possibly being TRBD1 or TRBD2 (5 bases each). The CDR3 loop spans 14 amino acids. Trimming left V 5 bases short and J 9 bases short, with 17 bases between. Germline loops: CDR1 MDHEN, CDR2 SYDVKM. In DNA form, the CDR3 reads TGTGCCAGCAGTCTTCCTGGGCGAGGGGTTGAGCAGTTCTTC. It is translated as CASSLPGRGVEQFF. The whole variable domain, remainder taken from reference TRBV28 and TRBJ2-1, is DVKVTQSSRYLVKRTGEKVFLECVQDMDHENMFWYRQDPGLGLRLIYFSYDVKMKEKGDIPEGYSVSREKKERFSLILESASTNQTSMYLCASSLPGRGVEQFFGPGTRLTVL.

This clonotype was counted at least ten times. The rearrangement links TRBV12-3 or TRBV12-4 to TRBJ2-5; D call uncertain. The CDR3 contains 11 residues. Trimming removed 4 bases at V and 4 bases at J, with 4 bases between. DNA for the CDR3: TGTGCCAGCAGTTGGGTAGAGACCCAGTACTTC. This codes for CASSWVETQYF.